This TCR beta chain was captured by sequencing in a study of CD8 T cells in Susac syndrome. Study-wide results and limits: Only a relatively small number of individuals were included in the TCR sequencing and HLA analysis.

cDNA came from about 0.51 to 1 ug RNA primed by random hexamers. TCRdb processed the immunoSEQ multiplex PCR reads anew with MiXCR; each CDR3 protein has one entry. The repertoire includes a few hundred thousand distinct CDR3 sequences, around nine tenths of them detected once, and about 0.12% sits in the top ten. The germline V gene encodes CDR1 SEHNR and CDR2 FQNEAQ (reference sequence). The germline V and J ends were trimmed by 2 bases and 5 bases, with 15 bases remaining between them. The CDR3 covers 15 residues. For this clonotype: Its antigen remains unknown.

This rearrangement joins TRBV7-9 to TRBJ2-5, with TRBD2 as a possible D gene (6 bases). The receptor's source is a human donor with multiple sclerosis. The sample consisted of CD8+ T cells from PBMCs. The CDR3 nucleotides read TGTGCCAGCAGCTTAAGTCGGGGAGGAGAGGAGACCCAGTACTTC. Amino acid sequence: CASSLSRGGEETQYF.